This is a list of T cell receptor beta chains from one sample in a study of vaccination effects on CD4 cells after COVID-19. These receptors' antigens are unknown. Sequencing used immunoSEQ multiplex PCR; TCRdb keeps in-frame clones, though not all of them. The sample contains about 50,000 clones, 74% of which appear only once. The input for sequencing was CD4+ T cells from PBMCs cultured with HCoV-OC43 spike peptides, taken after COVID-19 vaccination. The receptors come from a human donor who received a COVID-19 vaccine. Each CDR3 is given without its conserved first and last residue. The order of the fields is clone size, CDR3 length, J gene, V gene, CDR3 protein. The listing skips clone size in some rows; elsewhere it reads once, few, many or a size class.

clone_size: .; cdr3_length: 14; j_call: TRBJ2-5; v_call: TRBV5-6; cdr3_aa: ASSHERGGNQETQY
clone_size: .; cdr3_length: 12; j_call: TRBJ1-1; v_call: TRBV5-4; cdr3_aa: ASSRTLMDTEAF
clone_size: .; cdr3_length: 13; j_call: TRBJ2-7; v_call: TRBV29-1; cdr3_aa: SVLKLSGQSYEQY
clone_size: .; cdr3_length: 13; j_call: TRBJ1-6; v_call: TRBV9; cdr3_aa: ASSTLDRANSPLH
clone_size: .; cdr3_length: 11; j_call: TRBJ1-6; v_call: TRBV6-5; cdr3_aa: ASSNNRDSPLH
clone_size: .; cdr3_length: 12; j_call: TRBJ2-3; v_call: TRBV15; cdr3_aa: ATSREAGIDTQY
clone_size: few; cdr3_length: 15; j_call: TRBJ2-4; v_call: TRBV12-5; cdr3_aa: ASGLWGQGVAKNIQY
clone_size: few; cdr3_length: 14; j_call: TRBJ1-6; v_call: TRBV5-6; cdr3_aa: ASSLGQGIRVPPLH
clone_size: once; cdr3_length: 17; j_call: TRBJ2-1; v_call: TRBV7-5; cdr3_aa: VRSPGRTSGGKSYNEQF
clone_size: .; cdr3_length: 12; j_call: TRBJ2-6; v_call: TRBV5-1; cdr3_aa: ASSLGDGANVLT
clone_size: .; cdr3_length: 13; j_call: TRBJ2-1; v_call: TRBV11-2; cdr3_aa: ASSLFGEWADEQF
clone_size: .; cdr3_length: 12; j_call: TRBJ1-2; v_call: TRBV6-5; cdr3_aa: ASRGDRTGVGYT
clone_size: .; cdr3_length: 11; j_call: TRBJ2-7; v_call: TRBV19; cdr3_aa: ASRLDRGYEQY
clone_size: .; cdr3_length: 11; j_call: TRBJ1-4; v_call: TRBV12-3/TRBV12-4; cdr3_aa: ASSNGANEKLF
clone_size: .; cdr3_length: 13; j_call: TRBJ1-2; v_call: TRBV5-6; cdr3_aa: ASSRKGVPNYGYT
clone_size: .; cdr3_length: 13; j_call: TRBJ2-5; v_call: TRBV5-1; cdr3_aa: ASSFGGSGGETQY
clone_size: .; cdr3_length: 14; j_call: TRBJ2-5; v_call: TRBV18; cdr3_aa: ASSPMLAGSRETQY
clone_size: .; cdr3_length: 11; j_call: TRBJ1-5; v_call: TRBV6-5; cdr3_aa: ASRDRDGQPQH
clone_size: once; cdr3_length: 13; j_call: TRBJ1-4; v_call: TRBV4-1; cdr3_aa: ASSHEGAEGEKLF
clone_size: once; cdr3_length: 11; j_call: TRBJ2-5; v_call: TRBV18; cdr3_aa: ASSPGFQETQY
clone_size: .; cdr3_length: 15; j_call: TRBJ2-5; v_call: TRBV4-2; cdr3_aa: ASSQDLLGGLPETQY
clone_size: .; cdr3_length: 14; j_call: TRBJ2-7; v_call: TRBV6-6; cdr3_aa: ASSYSGDRGSYEQY
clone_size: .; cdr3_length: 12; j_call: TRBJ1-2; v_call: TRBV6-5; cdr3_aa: ASSYDREGFGYT
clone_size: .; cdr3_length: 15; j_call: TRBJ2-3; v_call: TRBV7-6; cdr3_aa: ASSLAGQGAHTDTQY
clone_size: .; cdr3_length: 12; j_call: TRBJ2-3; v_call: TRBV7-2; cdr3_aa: ASSSIHTGGTQY
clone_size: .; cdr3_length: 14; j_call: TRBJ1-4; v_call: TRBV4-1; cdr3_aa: ASSQAGGLANEKLF
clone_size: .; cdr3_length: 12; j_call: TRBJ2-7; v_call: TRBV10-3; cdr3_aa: AIRGQGVSYEQY
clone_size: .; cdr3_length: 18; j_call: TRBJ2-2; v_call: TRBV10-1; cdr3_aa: ASSESGLREGRTVTGELF
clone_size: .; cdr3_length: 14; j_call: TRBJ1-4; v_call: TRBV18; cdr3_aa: ASSRQQGTTNEKLF
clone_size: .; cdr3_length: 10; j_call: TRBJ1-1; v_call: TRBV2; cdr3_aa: ASSSGVTEAF
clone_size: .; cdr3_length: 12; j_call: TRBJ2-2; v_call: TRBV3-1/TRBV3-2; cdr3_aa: ASSQDTHTGELF
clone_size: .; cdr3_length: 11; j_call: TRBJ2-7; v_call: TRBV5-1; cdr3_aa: ASSLGLAPEQY
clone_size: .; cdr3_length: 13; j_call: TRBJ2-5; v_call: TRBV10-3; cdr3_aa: AISTGGPGGQTQY
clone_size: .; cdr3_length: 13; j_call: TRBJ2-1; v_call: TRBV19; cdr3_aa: ASTPGLAAINEQF
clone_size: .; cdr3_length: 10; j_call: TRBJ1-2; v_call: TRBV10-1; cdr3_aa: ASSEGDSGYT
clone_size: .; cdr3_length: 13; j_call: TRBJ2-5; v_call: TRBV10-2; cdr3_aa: ASSELAGGHETQY
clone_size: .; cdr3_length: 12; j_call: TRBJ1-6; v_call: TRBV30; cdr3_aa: AWMIRSRQSPLH
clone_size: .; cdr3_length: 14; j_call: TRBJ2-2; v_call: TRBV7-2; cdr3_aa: ASSLFLAGGAGELF
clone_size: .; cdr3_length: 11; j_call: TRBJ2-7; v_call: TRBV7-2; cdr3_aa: ASSPGLVYEQY
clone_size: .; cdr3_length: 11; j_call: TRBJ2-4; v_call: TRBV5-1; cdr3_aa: ASSSDRVGIQY
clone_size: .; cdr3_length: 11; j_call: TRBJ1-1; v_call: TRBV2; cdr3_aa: ASSSGPNTEAF
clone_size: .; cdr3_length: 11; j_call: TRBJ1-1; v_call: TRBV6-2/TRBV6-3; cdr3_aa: ASSETGDTEAF
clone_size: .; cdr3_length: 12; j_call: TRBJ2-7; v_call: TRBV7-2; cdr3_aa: ASSLGVGDYEQY
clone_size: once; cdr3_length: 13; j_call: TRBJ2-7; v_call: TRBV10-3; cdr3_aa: AISAWLAGRYEQY
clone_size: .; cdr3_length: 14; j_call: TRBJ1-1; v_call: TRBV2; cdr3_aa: ASRARGLELDTEAF
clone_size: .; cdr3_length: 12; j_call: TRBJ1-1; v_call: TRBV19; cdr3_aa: ASSMVEPSTEAF
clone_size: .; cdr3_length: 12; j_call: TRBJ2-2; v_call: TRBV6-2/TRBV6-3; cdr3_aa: ASSYRGRTGELF
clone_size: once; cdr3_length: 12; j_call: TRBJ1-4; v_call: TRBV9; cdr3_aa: ASSPSGGYEKLF
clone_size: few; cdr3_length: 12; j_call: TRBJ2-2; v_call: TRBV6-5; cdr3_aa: ASSYLKGSGELF
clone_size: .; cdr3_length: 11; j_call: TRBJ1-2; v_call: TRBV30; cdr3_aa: AWRNRVNYGYT
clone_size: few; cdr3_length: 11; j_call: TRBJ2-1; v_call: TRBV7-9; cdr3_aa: ASSLVLDGEQF
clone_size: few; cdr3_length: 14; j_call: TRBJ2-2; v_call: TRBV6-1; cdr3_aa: ASSEYTGTVTGELF
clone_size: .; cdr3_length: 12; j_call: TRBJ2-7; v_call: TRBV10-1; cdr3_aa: ASSEAVRTGRLV
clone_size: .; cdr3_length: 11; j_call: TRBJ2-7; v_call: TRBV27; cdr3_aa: ASGLAGVGEQY